The present entry profiles one T cell receptor (beta chain) with its context. As yet, its antigen is unknown. RNA transcripts provided the source from which TCR beta CDR3 regions were amplified. During a first-round RT-PCR of the TCR CDR3, the HTBI primer set was used. TCRdb re-analysed the multiplex PCR reads in MiXCR, keeping a single row per CDR3 protein. The sample lists about 700,000 distinct CDR3 sequences; 12% to 15% were seen once. The J segment lost 5 bases and the V segment lost 4 bases, leaving 13 bases of the junction unmatched. The CDR3 extends over 17 amino acids. Per germline, CDR1 LGHDT and CDR2 YNNKEL (reference sequence). The sample belongs to a study of T cells in Graves' hyperthyroidism and ophthalmopathy. Whole-study results and caveats: Most thyroid clonotypes expanded above 0.001 appeared in blood too.

Diagnosis of hyperthyroidism was new in patients aged 18 to 65, and its duration was under 2 months. Clinicians diagnosed patients from clinical symptoms, serum thyroxine and TRAb, thyroid ultrasound and orbital computed tomography. This sample holds PBMCs from 9.5 to 10 ml fresh peripheral blood. Source material: blood. J is TRBJ1-5 and V is TRBV3-1, with 8 bases identical to TRBD1. The TCR comes from a woman aged 18-29 years with Graves' hyperthyroidism. The CDR3 DNA reads as TGTGCCAGCAGCCGAAGCCCGACAGGGGACGGGTATCAGCCCCAGCATTTT. As protein: CASSRSPTGDGYQPQHF.